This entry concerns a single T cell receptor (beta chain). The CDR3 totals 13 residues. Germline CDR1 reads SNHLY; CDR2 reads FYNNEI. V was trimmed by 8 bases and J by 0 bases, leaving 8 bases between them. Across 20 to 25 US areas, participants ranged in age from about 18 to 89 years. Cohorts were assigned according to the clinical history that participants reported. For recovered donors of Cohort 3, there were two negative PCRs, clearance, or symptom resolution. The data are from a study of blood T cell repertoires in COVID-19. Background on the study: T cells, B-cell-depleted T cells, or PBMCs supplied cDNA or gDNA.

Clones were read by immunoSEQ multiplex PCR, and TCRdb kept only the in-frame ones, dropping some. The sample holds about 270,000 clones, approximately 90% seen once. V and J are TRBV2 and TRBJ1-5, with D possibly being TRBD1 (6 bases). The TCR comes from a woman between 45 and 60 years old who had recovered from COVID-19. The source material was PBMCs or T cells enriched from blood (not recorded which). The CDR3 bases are TGTGCCAGCCACAGGGATAGCAATCAGCCCCAGCATTTT. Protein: CASHRDSNQPQHF.